One TCR beta chain is described in this entry. The sample is drawn from a study of blood T cell repertoires in COVID-19. The wider study: The cDNA or gDNA used as material had been derived from T cells, B-cell-depleted T cells, or PBMCs.

The method was immunoSEQ multiplex PCR; TCRdb's version includes in-frame clones alone and lacks a portion of them. The table has a few hundred thousand clones, roughly 84% seen once. CDR3 length equals 13 residues. From germline, CDR1 is SGHKS and CDR2 YYEKEE (reference sequence). V dropped 4 bases and J dropped 6 bases, with 10 bases sitting between them. This rearrangement joins TRBV5-5 to TRBJ1-4; possible D gene TRBD1, 5 bases. The sample comprised peripheral blood. This receptor was obtained from a woman in her 40s who had recovered from COVID-19. CDR3 residues: CASSRKTDEKLFF. The CDR3 DNA is TGTGCCAGCAGCCGTAAGACAGATGAAAAACTGTTTTTT.